This T cell receptor (beta chain) was observed in a study of blood T cell repertoires in COVID-19. The overall study: Material from acute and convalescent COVID-19 was sourced from the United States, Italy and Spain.

The CDR3 sequence is 13 residues long. V was trimmed by 3 bases and J by 5 bases, leaving 11 bases between them. Germline V CDR1 and CDR2: KGHSH, LQKENI. Per the authors' pipeline: Estimates of nucleated cell counts were drawn from the amplification of reference gene primers. Sequencing was performed with immunoSEQ multiplex PCR; in TCRdb, only in-frame clones are kept and a portion is missing. That table gives V, J and clone size, and the DNA gave D and trimming. The sample yields some 130,000 clones, roughly 76% seen once. The V call is TRBV18, the J call TRBJ2-7; no definite D call. This TCR was sampled from a man older than 75 with acute or convalescent COVID-19. The specimen sequenced was peripheral blood. In DNA form, the CDR3 reads TGTGCCAGCTCACCGGGCCTTTTGGACGAGCAGTACTTC. Amino acids: CASSPGLLDEQYF.